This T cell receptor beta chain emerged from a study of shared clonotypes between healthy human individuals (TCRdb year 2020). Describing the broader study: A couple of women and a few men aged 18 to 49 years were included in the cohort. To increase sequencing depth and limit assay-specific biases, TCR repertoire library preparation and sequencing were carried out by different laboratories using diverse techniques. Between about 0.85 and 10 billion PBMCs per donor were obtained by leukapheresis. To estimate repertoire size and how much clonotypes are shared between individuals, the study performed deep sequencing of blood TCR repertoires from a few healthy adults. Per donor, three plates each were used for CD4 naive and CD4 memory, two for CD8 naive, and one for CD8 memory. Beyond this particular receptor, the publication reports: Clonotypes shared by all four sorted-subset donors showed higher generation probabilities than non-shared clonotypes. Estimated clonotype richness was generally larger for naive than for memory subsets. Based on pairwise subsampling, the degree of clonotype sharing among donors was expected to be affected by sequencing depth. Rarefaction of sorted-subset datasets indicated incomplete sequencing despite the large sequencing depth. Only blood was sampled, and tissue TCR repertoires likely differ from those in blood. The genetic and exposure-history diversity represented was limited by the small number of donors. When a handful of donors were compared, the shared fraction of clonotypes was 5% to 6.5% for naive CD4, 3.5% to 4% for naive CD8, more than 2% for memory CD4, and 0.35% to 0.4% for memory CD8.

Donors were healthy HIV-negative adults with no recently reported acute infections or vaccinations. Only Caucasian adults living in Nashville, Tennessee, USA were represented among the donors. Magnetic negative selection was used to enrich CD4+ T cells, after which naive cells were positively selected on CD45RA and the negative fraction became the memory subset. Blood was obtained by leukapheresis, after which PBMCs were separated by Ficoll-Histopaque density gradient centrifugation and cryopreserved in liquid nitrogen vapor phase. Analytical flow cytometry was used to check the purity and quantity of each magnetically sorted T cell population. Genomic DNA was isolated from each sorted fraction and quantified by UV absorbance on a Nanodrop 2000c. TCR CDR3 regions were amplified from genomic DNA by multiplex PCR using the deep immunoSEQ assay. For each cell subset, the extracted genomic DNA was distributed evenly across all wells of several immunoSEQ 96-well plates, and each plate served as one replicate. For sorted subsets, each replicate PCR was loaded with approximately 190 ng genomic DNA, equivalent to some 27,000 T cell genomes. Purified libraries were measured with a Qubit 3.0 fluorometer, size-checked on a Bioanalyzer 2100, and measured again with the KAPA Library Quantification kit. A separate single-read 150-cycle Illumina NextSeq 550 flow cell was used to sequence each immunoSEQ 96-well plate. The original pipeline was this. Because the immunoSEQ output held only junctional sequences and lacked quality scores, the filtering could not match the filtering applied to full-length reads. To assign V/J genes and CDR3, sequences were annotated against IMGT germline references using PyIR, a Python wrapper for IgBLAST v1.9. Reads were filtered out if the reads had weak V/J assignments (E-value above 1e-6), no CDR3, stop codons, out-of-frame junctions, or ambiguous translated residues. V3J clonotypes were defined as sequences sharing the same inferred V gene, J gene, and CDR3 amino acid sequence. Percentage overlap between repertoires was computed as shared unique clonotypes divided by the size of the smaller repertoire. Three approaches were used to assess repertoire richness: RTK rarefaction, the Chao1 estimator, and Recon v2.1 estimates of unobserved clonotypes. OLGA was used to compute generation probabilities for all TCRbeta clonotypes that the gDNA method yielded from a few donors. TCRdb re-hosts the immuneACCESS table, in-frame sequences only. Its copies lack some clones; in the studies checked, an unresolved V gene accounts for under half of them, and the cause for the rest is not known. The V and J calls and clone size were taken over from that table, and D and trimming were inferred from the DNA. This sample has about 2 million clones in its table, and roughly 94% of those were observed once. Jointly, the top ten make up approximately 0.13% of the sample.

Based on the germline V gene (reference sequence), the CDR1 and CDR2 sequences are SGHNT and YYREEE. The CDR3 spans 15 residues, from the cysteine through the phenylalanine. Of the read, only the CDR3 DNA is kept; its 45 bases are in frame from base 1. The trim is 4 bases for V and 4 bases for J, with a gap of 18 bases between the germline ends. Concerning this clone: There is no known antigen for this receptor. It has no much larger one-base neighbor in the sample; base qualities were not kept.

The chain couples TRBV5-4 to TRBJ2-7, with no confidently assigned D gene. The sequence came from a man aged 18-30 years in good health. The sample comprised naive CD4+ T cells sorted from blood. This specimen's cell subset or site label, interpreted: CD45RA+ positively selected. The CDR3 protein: CASSMKTGQEYEQYF. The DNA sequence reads TGTGCCAGCAGCATGAAGACTGGCCAGGAGTACGAGCAGTACTTC.